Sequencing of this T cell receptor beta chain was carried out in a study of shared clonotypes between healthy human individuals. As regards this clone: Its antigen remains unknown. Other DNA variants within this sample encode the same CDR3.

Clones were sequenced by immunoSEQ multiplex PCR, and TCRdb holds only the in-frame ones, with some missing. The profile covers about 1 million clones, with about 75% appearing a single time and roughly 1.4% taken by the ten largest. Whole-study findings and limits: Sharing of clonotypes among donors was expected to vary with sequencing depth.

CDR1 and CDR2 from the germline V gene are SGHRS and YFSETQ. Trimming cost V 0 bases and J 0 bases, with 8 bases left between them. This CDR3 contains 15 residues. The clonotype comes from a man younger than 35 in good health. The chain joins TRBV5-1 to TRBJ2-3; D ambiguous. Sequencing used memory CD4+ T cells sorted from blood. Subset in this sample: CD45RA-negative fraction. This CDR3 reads CASSLGQASTDTQYF. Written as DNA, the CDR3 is TGCGCCAGCAGCTTGGGTCAGGCTAGCACAGATACGCAGTATTTT.